A single sample gave rise to the 17 T cell receptor beta chains below, sequenced in a study of blood T cell repertoires in COVID-19 (dated by TCRdb to the early 2020s). To prepare the library, the immunoSEQ multiplex PCR assay was applied. Imported from immuneACCESS, the table was reduced by TCRdb to in-frame sequences with V and J called. These copies leave out some clones; in studies compared against another copy, an unresolved V gene accounts for under half, and the cause of the remainder is not known. The sample table contains 250,000 to 300,000 clones; only one count was recorded for around 83% of them. The biggest ten clones account for approximately 6% of the sample. Sequenced sample: peripheral blood. The receptors were sampled from a man older than 75 with acute or convalescent COVID-19.

Only one count was recorded for this clone. This sequence joins TRBV9 and TRBJ1-3, with 7 bases fitting TRBD1. Germline V gene data show CDR1 as SGDLS and CDR2 as YYNGEE. The CDR3 runs to 16 residues. Germline trimming cut 7 bases from V and 0 bases from J; bases unmatched to any gene: 10. CDR3 sequence reads: CASCIGGTDSGNTIYF. DNA for the CDR3: TGTGCCAGCTGTATAGGTGGGACAGACTCTGGAAACACCATATATTTT.

V gene TRBV6-5 combines with J gene TRBJ1-1; the D gene is possibly TRBD1 (6 bases). The germline gives CDR1 MNHEY, CDR2 SVGAGI. This CDR3 region has 13 residues. Trimming cost V 8 bases and J 5 bases, with 15 bases left between them. The CDR3 sequence: CASSPPGVTEAFF. The DNA of the CDR3 is TGTGCCAGCTCGCCTCCAGGGGTTACTGAAGCTTTCTTT.

The chain carries TRBV3-1 (or the pseudogene TRBV3-2) and TRBJ2-1; TRBD2 matches at 14 bases. There are 16 residues in the CDR3. With V trimmed by 7 bases and J by 9 bases, 11 bases remained unmatched. Germline values: CDR1 LGHDT, CDR2 YNNKEL (reference sequence). CDR3 in DNA: TGTGCCAGCACCTCAGCGGGGACTAGCGGGAGAGGTGAGCAGTTCTTC. Its protein is CASTSAGTSGRGEQFF.

V is TRBV2 and J is TRBJ2-3; 7 bases agree with TRBD1. CDR3 length: 13 amino acids. The V gene's germline CDR1 is SNHLY and CDR2 FYNNEI. The junction had 3 bases not matched to a gene; V was cut back by 7 bases and J by 2 bases. CDR3 sequence reads: CASNRGPTDTQYF. The CDR3, as DNA: TGTGCCAGCAACAGGGGACCCACAGATACGCAGTATTTT.

The chain is built from TRBV9 and TRBJ2-5; 14 nucleotides align to TRBD2. This CDR3 comprises 18 residues. V was clipped by 3 bases and J by 1 base; unmatched bases: 8. Looked up from germline, CDR1 is SGDLS and CDR2 is YYNGEE. CDR3 in amino acids: CASSAGTSGRGSQETQYF. The CDR3 nucleotides are TGTGCCAGCAGCGCCGGGACTAGCGGGAGAGGTAGCCAAGAGACCCAGTACTTC.

The chain combines TRBV18 with TRBJ1-2, with D perhaps TRBD1 (5 bases). This CDR3 region has 15 residues. V lost 3 bases, J lost 0 bases, and 11 bases lay in between. The germline gives CDR1 KGHSH, CDR2 LQKENI. CDR3 sequence: CASSPDSEANYGYTF. For the CDR3, the DNA is TGTGCCAGCTCACCCGACAGTGAAGCTAACTATGGCTACACCTTC.

The gene calls are TRBV6-2 or TRBV6-3 and TRBJ2-3, with 9 positions matching TRBD1. The germline V gene has CDR1 MNHEY and CDR2 SVGEGT. There are 16 residues in the CDR3. The trim removed 6 bases at V and 5 bases at J, leaving 12 bases unmatched. The CDR3 is CASSQTGTGKRDTQYF. The CDR3 DNA reads TGTGCCAGCAGCCAAACCGGGACAGGGAAACGAGATACGCAGTATTTT.

This chain links TRBV3-1 (or the pseudogene TRBV3-2) with TRBJ1-6; a weak D match, TRBD1 (5 bases). Trimming took 6 bases from V and 7 from J, leaving 13 bases between them. CDR3 length equals 14 residues. Germline V CDR1 and CDR2: LGHDT, YNNKEL (reference sequence). The CDR3 protein is CASRQDGGNSPLHF. In DNA form, the CDR3 reads TGTGCCAGCAGACAGGACGGTGGCAATTCACCCCTCCACTTT.

The V and J genes are TRBV7-6 and TRBJ2-7; 7 bases match TRBD1. With 5 bases clipped from V and 9 bases from J, the junction kept 19 bases outside the gene matches. The CDR3 has 16 residues. CDR1 is SGHVS, CDR2 FNYEAQ, per germline. DNA for the CDR3: TGTGCCAGCAGCCAAGGGGCCGACAGGGATCTACGAGGGCAGTACTTC. Its translation: CASSQGADRDLRGQYF.

This clone showed up just once. The chain joins TRBV3-1 (or the pseudogene TRBV3-2) to TRBJ2-5, with unresolved D. CDR1 is LGHDT and CDR2 is YNNKEL in the germline V gene (reference sequence). The CDR3 has 12 amino acids. Trimming pared 8 bases from V and 2 bases from J, leaving 9 bases between. CDR3 amino acids: CASATLQETQYF. The CDR3 DNA reads TGTGCCAGCGCGACACTTCAAGAGACCCAGTACTTC.

This rearrangement joins TRBV5-1 to TRBJ2-6; possibly TRBD1 for D (6 bases). V lost 4 bases and J 2 bases, leaving 7 bases between the germline ends. This CDR3 comprises 14 residues. Germline assignment: CDR1 SGHRS and CDR2 YFSETQ. The CDR3 DNA follows: TGCGCCAGCAGCGAGGGGGCTGGGGCCAACGTCCTGACTTTC. It yields the protein CASSEGAGANVLTF.

This clone was recorded many times. This chain joins TRBV6-2 or TRBV6-3 and TRBJ2-2; 8 nucleotides line up with TRBD2. This CDR3 region has 15 residues. V shed 5 bases, J shed 6 bases, and the junction held 8 bases outside the gene matches. CDR1 is MNHEY, CDR2 SVGEGT, per germline. CDR3 in DNA: TGTGCCAGCAGTAGGAATAGCGGGATCGCCGGGGAGCTGTTTTTT. This encodes CASSRNSGIAGELFF.

This chain uses TRBV28 with TRBJ1-5; a possible D gene is TRBD1 (5 bases). The length of the CDR3 is 15 residues. From germline, CDR1 is MDHEN and CDR2 SYDVKM. Trimming removed 10 bases from V and 2 bases from J, with 18 bases in between. CDR3 bases: TGTGCCACGGTGCCAGGGCTTAAGGGCAATCAGCCCCAGCATTTT. This translates into CATVPGLKGNQPQHF.

The rearrangement joins TRBV11-3 to TRBJ2-1; perhaps TRBD2 as D (5 bases). Germline V gene lookup returns CDR1 SGHNT and CDR2 YENEEA. CDR3 length: 15 residues. V lost 2 bases and J 6 bases, leaving 14 bases between the germline ends. Here the CDR3 reads CASSLHGGSANEQFF. The CDR3 DNA sequence: TGTGCCAGCAGCTTACACGGAGGATCAGCCAATGAGCAGTTCTTC.

The chain has TRBV5-1 and TRBJ2-5, with 11 bases aligning to TRBD2. From germline, CDR1 is SGHRS and CDR2 YFSETQ. This CDR3 has 14 residues. V was pared by 4 bases and J by 7 bases, with 6 bases of the junction left unmatched. In DNA, the CDR3 is TGCGCCAGCAGCCCGACTAGCGGGAAGGGGACCCAGTACTTC. Its translation: CASSPTSGKGTQYF.

V usage is TRBV28 and J usage is TRBJ2-5, with 10 bases lining up with TRBD2. With 3 bases clipped from V and 0 bases from J, the junction kept 4 bases outside the gene matches. This CDR3 has 16 residues. Germline CDR1 and CDR2: MDHEN and SYDVKM. This chain's CDR3 is CASSFMTSGYQETQYF. DNA of the CDR3: TGTGCCAGCAGTTTTATGACTAGCGGGTACCAAGAGACCCAGTACTTC.

CDR3 DNA sequence: TGTGCCAGCAGTTTATCGTGGTCGAGCACCGGGGAGCTGTTTTTT. Translating it yields CASSLSWSSTGELFF. The chain joins TRBV27 to TRBJ2-2; the D is unclear. The CDR3 has 15 amino acids. With 0 bases removed from V and 4 bases from J, the gap between germline ends came to 9 bases. Germline loops: CDR1 MNHEY, CDR2 SMNVEV (reference sequence).